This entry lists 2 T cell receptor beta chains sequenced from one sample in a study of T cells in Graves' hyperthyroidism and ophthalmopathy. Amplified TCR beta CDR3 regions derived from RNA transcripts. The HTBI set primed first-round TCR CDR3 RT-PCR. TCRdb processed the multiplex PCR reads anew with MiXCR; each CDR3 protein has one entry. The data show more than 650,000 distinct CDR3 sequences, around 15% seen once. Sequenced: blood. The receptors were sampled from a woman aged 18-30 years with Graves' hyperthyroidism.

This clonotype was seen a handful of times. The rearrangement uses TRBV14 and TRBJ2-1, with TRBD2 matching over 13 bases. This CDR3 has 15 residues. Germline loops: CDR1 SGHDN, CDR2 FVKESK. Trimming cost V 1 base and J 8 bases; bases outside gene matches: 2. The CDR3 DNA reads TGTGCCAGCAGCCAAGGAGGGACTAGCGGGGATGAGCAGTTCTTC. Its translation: CASSQGGTSGDEQFF.

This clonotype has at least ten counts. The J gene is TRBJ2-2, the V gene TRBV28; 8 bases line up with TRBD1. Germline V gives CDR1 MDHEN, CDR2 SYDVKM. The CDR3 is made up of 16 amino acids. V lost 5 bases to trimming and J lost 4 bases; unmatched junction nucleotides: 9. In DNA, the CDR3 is TGTGCCAGCAGTGGGGACAGGTTGCGGGGCACCGGGGAGCTGTTTTTT. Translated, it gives CASSGDRLRGTGELFF.